This TCR beta chain was observed in a study of cytomegalovirus exposure and HLA in healthy donors. 13 Jbeta primers and 60 Vbeta primers were used for the PCR. Only in-frame clones appear in the TCRdb table, and some are missing; sequencing was by immunoSEQ multiplex PCR. The data hold about 81,000 clones, with over 80% observed a single time. Sample: PBMCs. This receptor was taken from a man aged 18 to 30 in good health and CMV-seronegative.

This CDR3 is CASSERREQYF. The DNA for the CDR3 is TGTGCCAGCAGTGAGAGGCGCGAGCAGTACTTC. The chain joins TRBV6-1 to TRBJ2-7, with D unresolved. Trimming took off 3 bases at V and 6 bases at J, with 6 bases between the two ends. Germline loops: CDR1 MNHNS, CDR2 SASEGT. This CDR3 is 11 amino acids long.